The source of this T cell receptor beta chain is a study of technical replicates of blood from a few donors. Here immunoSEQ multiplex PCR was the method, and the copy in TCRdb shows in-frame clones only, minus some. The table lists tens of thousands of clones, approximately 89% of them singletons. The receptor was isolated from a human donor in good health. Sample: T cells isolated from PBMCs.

The DNA for the CDR3 is TGTGCCAGCAGTGAAAGACTAAGCGGAGCCTACGAGCAGTACTTC. This translates into CASSERLSGAYEQYF. This chain links TRBV6-1 with TRBJ2-7; perhaps TRBD2 as D (5 bases). CDR3 size: 15 residues. Trimming stripped 2 bases from V and 2 bases from J, with 13 bases between. Germline CDR1 and CDR2: MNHNS and SASEGT.